What follows are 26 T cell receptor beta chains derived from one specimen sequenced in a study of Graves' ophthalmopathy and Graves' hyperthyroidism. Amplification of TCR beta CDR3 regions used RNA transcripts. A first-round RT-PCR used HTBI primers, followed by a second-round multiplex PCR. TCRdb independently ran MiXCR on the multiplex PCR reads; one entry per CDR3 protein. Of around 670,000 distinct CDR3 sequences in the sample, around 40% were seen once. The sequencing input was peripheral blood. The receptors stem from an adult man with Graves' ophthalmopathy.

This clonotype has just one count. The junction shows a germline mismatch at one end, possibly a read error. This CDR3 is CASSQDAGRYYEQYF. DNA for the CDR3: TGCGCCAGCAGCCAAGATGCCGGCAGATACTACGAGCAGTACTTC. The gene calls are TRBV7-8 and TRBJ2-7; D not resolved. The CDR3 contains 15 residues. Per the germline V gene, CDR1 is SGHVS and CDR2 is FQNEAQ. The full variable domain, completed using reference TRBV7-8 and TRBJ2-7, is GAGVSQSPRYKVAKRGQDVALRCDPISGHVSLFWYQQALGQGPEFLTYFQNEAQLDKSGLPSDRFFAERPEGSVSTLKIQRTQQEDSAVYLCASSQDAGRYYEQYFGPGTRLTVT.

This sequence joins TRBV2 and TRBJ1-1; 10 bases fit TRBD1. This CDR3 comprises 16 residues. J lost 0 bases, V lost 7 bases, and 8 bases had no gene match. Germline lookup yields CDR1 SNHLY and CDR2 FYNNEI. The CDR3 DNA reads as TGTGCCAGCATACCTACGACAGGGGGCTTGAACACTGAAGCTTTCTTT. As protein: CASIPTTGGLNTEAFF.

With regard to this clonotype: A read error is possible here, since a much larger clone lies one base away. CDR3 sequence: CSAEMTDSYEQCF. CDR3 DNA sequence: TGCAGTGCCGAGATGACGGATTCCTACGAGCAGTGCTTC. The chain couples TRBV20-1 to TRBJ2-7; no firm D call. CDR1 and CDR2 (germline): DFQATT, SNEGSKA (reference sequence). CDR3 length: 13 amino acids.

This chain connects TRBV15 to TRBJ1-2; 7 bases align to TRBD1. CDR3 length equals 15 residues. V gave up 3 bases and J gave up 4 bases; unmatched junction bases: 8. CDR1 is LNHNV and CDR2 is YYDKDF in the germline V gene (reference sequence). The CDR3: CATSRTTGWGYGYTF. DNA of the CDR3: TGTGCCACCAGCAGGACGACAGGGTGGGGCTATGGCTACACCTTC.

The V and J genes are TRBV14 and TRBJ2-6, with 9 positions matching TRBD1. Germline trimming cut 2 bases from V and 2 bases from J; bases unmatched to any gene: 1. The CDR3 totals 16 residues. Germline lookup yields CDR1 SGHDN and CDR2 FVKESK. CDR3 DNA sequence: TGTGCCAGCAGCCAAACAGGGGGCGCTGGGGCCAACGTCCTGACTTTC. It encodes CASSQTGGAGANVLTF.

The genes are TRBV29-1 and TRBJ1-2, with 10 bases lining up with TRBD1. The CDR3 consists of 13 residues. Germline-derived CDR1 and CDR2 are SQVTM and ANQGSEA. Trimming cost V 4 bases and J 6 bases; bases outside gene matches: 5. The CDR3 here is CSVGRQGAHGYTF. CDR3 nucleotides: TGCAGCGTTGGCCGACAGGGGGCTCATGGCTACACCTTC.

This clonotype was detected many times. The chain couples TRBV20-1 to TRBJ1-2, with TRBD1 as a possible D gene (5 bases). The V end lost 3 bases, the J end lost 8 bases, and 10 bases lay between the germline ends. The CDR3 length is 11 residues. Germline V gives CDR1 DFQATT, CDR2 SNEGSKA (reference sequence). The CDR3 nucleotides are TGCAGTGCTAGGGTGGGGGACGGCTACACCTTC. It yields the protein CSARVGDGYTF.

This clonotype was detected a few times. This chain connects TRBV29-1 to TRBJ1-2, with TRBD1 identical over 8 bases. CDR1 is SQVTM, CDR2 ANQGSEA, per germline. V shed 8 bases and J 5 bases; nucleotides not matched to a gene: 10. There are 13 residues in the CDR3. CDR3: CSLGRTGPYGYTF. DNA of the CDR3: TGCAGCTTAGGGCGGACAGGGCCGTATGGCTACACCTTC.

This clonotype was observed many times. Written as DNA, the CDR3 is TGCAGTGCTAGTTTGGGACGGACCTCCGGCTACACCTTC. Translated, it gives CSASLGRTSGYTF. The chain employs TRBV20-1 and TRBJ1-2; the D gene is possibly TRBD1 (5 bases). This CDR3 is built from 13 residues. Germline assignment: CDR1 DFQATT and CDR2 SNEGSKA (reference sequence). Trimming left V 3 bases short and J 8 bases short, with 16 bases between.

This chain links TRBV9 with TRBJ1-4, with no clear D. CDR3 size: 14 residues. Germline-derived CDR1 and CDR2 are SGDLS and YYNGEE. V lost 4 bases to trimming and J lost 5 bases, with 12 bases between them. CDR3 residues: CASSSGRGNEKLFF. The CDR3, as DNA: TGTGCCAGCAGCTCCGGACGAGGGAATGAAAAACTGTTTTTT.

This clonotype has a single count. The chain uses TRBV9 and TRBJ1-6, with 7 nucleotides matching TRBD1. Germline assignment: CDR1 SGDLS and CDR2 YYNGEE. The ends lost 5 bases at V and 0 bases at J; junction bases unmatched: 8. CDR3 length equals 17 residues. As DNA, the CDR3 is TGTGCCAGCAGTGTCCGACAGGGATTCTCCTATAATTCACCCCTCCACTTT. Amino acid sequence: CASSVRQGFSYNSPLHF.

This clonotype has only a few counts. The V call is TRBV6-6, the J call TRBJ1-1; unclear D gene. This CDR3 is built from 13 residues. The V gene lost 7 bases and the J gene lost 2 bases, with 11 bases spanning the gap. The germline gives CDR1 MNHNY, CDR2 SVGAGI (reference sequence). CDR3 region: CASTSPANTEAFF. The CDR3 coding sequence is TGTGCCAGCACATCACCGGCTAACACTGAAGCTTTCTTT.

This sequence joins TRBV12-3 or TRBV12-4 and TRBJ2-2; 9 positions match TRBD2. The V segment lost 4 bases and the J segment 0 bases; nucleotides outside the gene matches: 6. CDR3 length: 17 amino acids. The CDR3, as DNA: TGTGCCAGCAGTTGGGCTAGCGGGATAACGAACACCGGGGAGCTGTTTTTT. Its protein product is CASSWASGITNTGELFF.

At least ten counts were recorded for this clonotype. The chain joins TRBV10-3 to TRBJ1-3, with 7 bases identical to TRBD1. This CDR3 region has 17 residues. Losses at the gene ends were 6 bases for V and 0 bases for J; bases not matched to a gene: 11. CDR1 ENHRY and CDR2 SYGVKD come from the germline V gene. CDR3 residues: CAIRVSRQGPSGNTIYF. In DNA, the CDR3 is TGTGCCATCAGAGTGTCGAGACAGGGACCCTCTGGAAACACCATATATTTT.

J is TRBJ2-2 and V is TRBV5-1; D gene unclear. The CDR3 is 14 amino acids. The germline V gene has CDR1 SGHRS and CDR2 YFSETQ. The V gene lost 2 bases and the J gene lost 4 bases, with 9 bases spanning the gap. The CDR3 DNA reads as TGCGCCAGCAGCTTTGGTATTGCCACCGGGGAGCTGTTTTTT. Protein: CASSFGIATGELFF.

This clonotype has a count of ten or more. This chain joins TRBV7-3 and TRBJ1-1; D is undetermined. The CDR3 runs to 14 residues. Germline assignment: CDR1 SGHTA and CDR2 FQGTGA. V was cut by 5 bases and J by 1 base, with 11 bases left in between. Here the CDR3 DNA reads TGTGCCAGCAGCCTAAGCCGACAGAACACTGAAGCTTTCTTT. It specifies CASSLSRQNTEAFF.

This chain joins TRBV7-3 and TRBJ1-3; D is unclear. The V and J ends lost 5 bases and 4 bases respectively, with 9 bases between them. The CDR3 sequence is 13 residues long. Germline loops: CDR1 SGHTA, CDR2 FQGTGA. The CDR3 sequence is CASSRRTGNTIYF. The CDR3 DNA reads as TGTGCCAGCAGCCGAAGAACCGGAAACACCATATATTTT.

In this sample, this clonotype turned up many times. The V gene is TRBV2, the J gene TRBJ2-6, with D possibly being TRBD1 (5 bases). Germline values: CDR1 SNHLY, CDR2 FYNNEI. The ends were cut back, 7 bases at V and 1 base at J, with 11 bases in the middle. The CDR3 extends over 15 amino acids. The CDR3 region has the DNA TGTGCCAGCATGGGTAGGGGATCTGGGGCCAACGTCCTGACTTTC. It specifies CASMGRGSGANVLTF.

A note on this clonotype: The junction departs from the called germline gene at one end, perhaps through a read error. The CDR3 spells CAGSFSGSGSYEQYF. The CDR3 coding sequence is TGTGCCGGCAGCTTTAGCGGGAGTGGGTCCTACGAGCAGTACTTC. This rearrangement joins TRBV4-1 to TRBJ2-7, with 9 bases aligning to TRBD2. The CDR3 length is 15 residues. Germline V gene lookup returns CDR1 MGHRA and CDR2 YSYEKL.

This clonotype was seen ten or more times. J is TRBJ2-2 and V is TRBV10-1, with 10 bases aligning to TRBD2. Unmatched junction bases numbered 1, after V lost 8 bases and J lost 1 base. Germline assignment: CDR1 WNHNN and CDR2 SYGVQD (reference sequence). CDR3 length: 14 residues. CDR3: CASGTSVNTGELFF. In DNA, the CDR3 is TGCGCCAGCGGGACTAGCGTGAACACCGGGGAGCTGTTTTTT.

This chain uses TRBV7-9 with TRBJ2-7; 12 bases line up with TRBD2. This CDR3 spans 15 amino acids. V gave up 5 bases and J gave up 5 bases; unmatched junction bases: 7. The germline CDR1 and CDR2 sequences are SEHNR and FQNEAQ (reference sequence). CDR3 in amino acids: CASSPRTSGTHEQYF. CDR3 bases: TGTGCCAGCAGCCCACGGACTAGCGGGACCCACGAGCAGTACTTC. The variable domain in full, with the rest retrieved from reference TRBV7-9 and TRBJ2-7, is DTGVSQNPRHKITKRGQNVTFRCDPISEHNRLYWYRQTLGQGPEFLTYFQNEAQLEKSRLLSDRFSAERPKGSFSTLEIQRTEQGDSAMYLCASSPRTSGTHEQYFGPGTRLTVT.

This clonotype has just a few counts. The rearrangement uses TRBV12-3 or TRBV12-4 and TRBJ1-1, with D unclear. Deletions cut 7 bases from V and 4 bases from J, with 13 bases between. The CDR3 covers 13 residues. In DNA, the CDR3 is TGTGCCAGCAAACCTGGAGGTCTCACTGAAGCTTTCTTT. It codes for CASKPGGLTEAFF.

The chain couples TRBV20-1 to TRBJ2-5; 10 bases match TRBD2. Trimming removed 4 bases from V and 5 bases from J; junction bases left unmatched: 7. Germline CDR1 DFQATT, CDR2 SNEGSKA (reference sequence). There are 14 residues in the CDR3. In nucleotides, the CDR3 is TGCAGTGCTAATCTAGCGGGGGTTTACGAGACCCAGTACTTC. Residues: CSANLAGVYETQYF.

This clonotype was recorded once. The chain combines TRBV2 with TRBJ2-7; D might be TRBD1 (5 bases). Germline V gene sequence: CDR1 SNHLY, CDR2 FYNNEI. V lost 5 bases and J lost 3, with 17 bases in between. The CDR3 covers 15 residues. CDR3 nucleotide sequence: TGTGCCAGCAGTCGCAGGGCCTCGACTTACTACGAGCAGTACTTC. Protein sequence: CASSRRASTYYEQYF. Variable domain in full (rest from reference TRBV2 and TRBJ2-7): EPEVTQTPSHQVTQMGQEVILRCVPISNHLYFYWYRQILGQKVEFLVSFYNNEISEKSEIFDDQFSVERPDGSNFTLKIRSTKLEDSAMYFCASSRRASTYYEQYFGPGTRLTVT.

The chain links TRBV19 to TRBJ1-6; weak D call: TRBD1 (5 bases). Trimming removed 9 bases from V and 7 bases from J, with 22 bases in between. Germline assignment: CDR1 LNHDA and CDR2 SQIVND (reference sequence). The CDR3 runs to 16 residues. CDR3 bases: TGTGCCAGCAGTCCTGTATCCACCAGGGAAAATTCACCCCTCCACTTT. The encoded protein is CASSPVSTRENSPLHF.

The chain is built from TRBV6-6 and TRBJ2-2; D is uncertain. The CDR3 has 12 residues. Germline CDR1 MNHNY, CDR2 SVGAGI (reference sequence). V lost 7 bases and J lost 0, with 3 bases in between. The CDR3 is CASTANTGELFF. CDR3 coding DNA: TGTGCCAGCACAGCGAACACCGGGGAGCTGTTTTTT.